This T cell receptor (beta chain) was recovered during a study of cytomegalovirus exposure and HLA in healthy donors. Study findings and constraints: Follow-up analysis found HLA locus-dependent TCR association rates, highest for DRB1 and lowest for HLA-C. Earlier findings revealed that most TCR beta V segments proved productive either about 87% or about 30% of the time.

This clone was picked up a small number of times. Its specificity is unknown. This CDR3 has 16 amino acids. Germline CDR1 is SGHTA and CDR2 is FQGTGA. The ends were cut back, 5 bases at V and 6 bases at J, with 20 bases in the middle. The PCR ran on 60 Vbeta and 13 Jbeta primers. Here immunoSEQ multiplex PCR was the method, and the copy in TCRdb shows in-frame clones only, minus some. This sample yields 150,000 to 200,000 clones, of which less than 80% are seen a single time; around 1.5% belongs to the top ten. The sequence came from a young man in good health and CMV-seronegative. The J gene is TRBJ2-1, the V gene TRBV7-3; D is unclear. Sequencing was carried out using PBMCs. The CDR3 DNA follows: TGTGCCAGCAGCCCCTCGGCGGCCCTTTCCCCCAATGAGCAGTTCTTC. It yields the protein CASSPSAALSPNEQFF.